This TCR beta chain was obtained from a study of CD8 T cells in Susac syndrome (dated by TCRdb to about 2019). In terms of the full investigation: Repertoire sequencing was used to test whether CD8+ T cell activation and differentiation in Susac syndrome was antigen driven. The study compared CD8+ T cell repertoire clonality among about a dozen healthy donors, around 14 Susac syndrome patients and roughly 15 multiple sclerosis patients.

RNA was extracted using the RNeasy kit, and roughly 0.5 to 1 ug of the RNA was reverse transcribed with random hexamers. The immunoSEQ multiplex PCR assay, covering 54 Vbeta and 13 Jbeta segments, was used to amplify TCR beta CDR3 regions. PCR amplification bias was corrected using a synthetic template baseline for primer optimization and computational correction. As for the original processing: Only productive sequences were kept, with reads annotated to V, D and J genes according to IMGT and analyzed in immunoSEQ Analyzer. Clonality was computed as one minus Shannon entropy normalized by log2 of the number of productive unique sequences. Public and private clones were assessed among the 100 most prevalent clones of each patient and control. Susac-specific clones were defined as absent from healthy and MS cohorts, 850 to 1,300 published viral clones and other ImmuneACCESS disease sequences. TCRdb took the public reads, trimmed them with fastp at Q25, ran MiXCR for clone calling and kept in-frame beta chains. Rows with a matching CDR3 protein are joined into one entry that keeps the most common DNA and genes. These V and J calls rely on TCRdb rather than the paper's analysis. The sample data list 150,000 or so distinct CDR3 sequences, and about 95% of these were observed just once. 0.14% to 0.15% of the sample goes to the ten largest clones.

Remarks on this clonotype: The specificity of this receptor is unknown. No much larger clone exists at a distance of one base, and base qualities are not known.

High-throughput TCR beta sequencing profiled peripheral blood CD8+ and CD4+ T cells from healthy donors, Susac syndrome patients and multiple sclerosis patients. The multiple sclerosis controls were treatment-naive patients whose relapsing-remitting disease, either stable or active, fulfilled the revised McDonald criteria. CD8+ TEMRA cells were enriched by FACS, while bulk CD8+ and CD4+ T cells were purified by magnetic negative isolation. Blood was drawn into EDTA tubes, processed within 24 hours, and PBMCs were isolated by density gradient centrifugation. PBMCs intended for TCR sequencing were frozen in liquid nitrogen and were later thawed in a 37 degrees C water bath. Purity of sorted or isolated CD4+, CD8+ and CD8+ TEMRA cells was at least 90%. The V end gives up 8 bases and the J end 2 bases, leaving 8 bases in the junction not matched to a gene. Measured from the cysteine to the phenylalanine, the CDR3 is 15 residues long. Only the CDR3 region is kept as DNA, spanning 45 bases read in frame from base 1. The germline V gene (reference sequence) sets CDR1 to LNHNV and CDR2 to YYDKDF.

What the research found in general, with its limitations: The number of individuals in the TCR sequencing and HLA analysis was recognized as being relatively small.

This receptor was identified in a human donor with multiple sclerosis. The sample was CD8+ T cells from PBMCs. Recombination connected TRBV15 to TRBJ2-5; TRBD2 matches 10 bases in the middle. CDR3 sequence: CATSVTSGAQETQYF. DNA sequence: TGTGCCACCTCTGTAACTAGCGGGGCACAAGAGACCCAGTACTTC.